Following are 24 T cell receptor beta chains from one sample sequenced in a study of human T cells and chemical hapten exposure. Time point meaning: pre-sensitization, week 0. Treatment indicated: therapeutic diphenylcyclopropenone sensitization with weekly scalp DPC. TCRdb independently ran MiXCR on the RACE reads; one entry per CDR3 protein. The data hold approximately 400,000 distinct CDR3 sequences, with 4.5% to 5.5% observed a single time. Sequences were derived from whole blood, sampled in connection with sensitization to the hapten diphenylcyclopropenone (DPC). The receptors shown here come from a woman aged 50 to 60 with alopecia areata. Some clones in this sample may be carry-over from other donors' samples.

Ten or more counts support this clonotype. The CDR3 sequence: CASSLFRQGGETQYF. The CDR3 DNA reads TGTGCCAGCAGTTTATTCCGACAGGGAGGGGAGACCCAGTACTTC. V is TRBV27 and J is TRBJ2-5; D could derive from TRBD1 or TRBD2 (7 bases each). The CDR3 contains 15 residues. Trimming left V 1 base short and J 5 bases short, with 14 bases between. CDR1 and CDR2 from the germline V gene are MNHEY and SMNVEV (reference sequence).

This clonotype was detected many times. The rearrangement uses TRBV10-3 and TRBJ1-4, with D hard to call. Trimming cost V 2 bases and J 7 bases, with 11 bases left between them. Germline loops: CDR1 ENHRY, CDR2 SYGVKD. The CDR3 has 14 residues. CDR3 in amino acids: CAISEQWNPEKLFF. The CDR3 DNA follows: TGTGCCATCAGTGAGCAGTGGAACCCTGAAAAACTGTTTTTT.

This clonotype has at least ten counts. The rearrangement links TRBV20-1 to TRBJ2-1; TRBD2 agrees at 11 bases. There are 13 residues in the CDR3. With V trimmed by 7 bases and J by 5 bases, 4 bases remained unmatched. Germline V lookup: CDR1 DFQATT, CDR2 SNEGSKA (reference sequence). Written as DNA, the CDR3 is TGCAGTGTTTTGGGACTAGCGGACAATGAGCAGTTCTTC. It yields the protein CSVLGLADNEQFF.

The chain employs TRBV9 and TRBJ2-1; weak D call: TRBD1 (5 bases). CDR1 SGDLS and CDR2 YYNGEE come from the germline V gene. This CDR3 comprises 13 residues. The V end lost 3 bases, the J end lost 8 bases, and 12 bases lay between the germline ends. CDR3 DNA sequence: TGTGCCAGCAGCGCAGCGTGGGGCGATGAGCAGTTCTTC. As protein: CASSAAWGDEQFF.

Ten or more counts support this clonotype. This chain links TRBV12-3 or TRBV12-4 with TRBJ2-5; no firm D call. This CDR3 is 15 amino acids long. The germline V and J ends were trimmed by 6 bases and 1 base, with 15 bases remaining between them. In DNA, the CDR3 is TGTGCCAGCAGCTATGGAACGTCAGGCCAAGAGACCCAGTACTTC. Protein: CASSYGTSGQETQYF.

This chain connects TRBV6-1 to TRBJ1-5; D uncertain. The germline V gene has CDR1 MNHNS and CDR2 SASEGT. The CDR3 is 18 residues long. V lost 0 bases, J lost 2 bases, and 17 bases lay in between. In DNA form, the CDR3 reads TGTGCCAGCAGTGAAGCGTCCTACCCCCATATGGGCAATCAGCCCCAGCATTTT. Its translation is CASSEASYPHMGNQPQHF.

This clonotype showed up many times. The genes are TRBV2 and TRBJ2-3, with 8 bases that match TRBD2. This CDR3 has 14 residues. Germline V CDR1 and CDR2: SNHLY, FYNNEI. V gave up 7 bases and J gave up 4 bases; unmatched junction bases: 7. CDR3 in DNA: TGTGCCAGCAAGTATACTAGCGGTCCAGATACGCAGTATTTT. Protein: CASKYTSGPDTQYF.

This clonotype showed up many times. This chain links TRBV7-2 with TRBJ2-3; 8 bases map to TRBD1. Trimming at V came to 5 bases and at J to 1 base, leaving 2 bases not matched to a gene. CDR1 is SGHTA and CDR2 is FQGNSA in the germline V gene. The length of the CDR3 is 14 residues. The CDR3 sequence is CASSLQGGTDTQYF. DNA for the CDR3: TGTGCCAGCAGCCTACAGGGGGGCACAGATACGCAGTATTTT.

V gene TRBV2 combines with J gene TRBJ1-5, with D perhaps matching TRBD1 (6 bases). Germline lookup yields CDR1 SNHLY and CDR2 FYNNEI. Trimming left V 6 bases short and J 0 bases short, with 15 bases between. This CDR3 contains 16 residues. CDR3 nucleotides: TGTGCCAGCAGAAAAGGGGGGGAAAATAGCAATCAGCCCCAGCATTTT. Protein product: CASRKGGENSNQPQHF.

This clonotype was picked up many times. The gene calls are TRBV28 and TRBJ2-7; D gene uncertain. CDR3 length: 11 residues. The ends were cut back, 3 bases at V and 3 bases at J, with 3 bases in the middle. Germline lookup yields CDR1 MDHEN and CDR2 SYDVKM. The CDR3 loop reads CASSLNYEQYF. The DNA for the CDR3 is TGTGCCAGCAGTTTGAACTACGAGCAGTACTTC.

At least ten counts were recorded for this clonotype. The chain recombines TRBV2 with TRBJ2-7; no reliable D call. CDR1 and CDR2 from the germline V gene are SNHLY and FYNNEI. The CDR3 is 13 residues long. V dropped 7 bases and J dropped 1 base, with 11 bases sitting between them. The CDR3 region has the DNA TGTGCCAGCACCCTCCAAGGTTCCTACGAGCAGTACTTC. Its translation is CASTLQGSYEQYF.

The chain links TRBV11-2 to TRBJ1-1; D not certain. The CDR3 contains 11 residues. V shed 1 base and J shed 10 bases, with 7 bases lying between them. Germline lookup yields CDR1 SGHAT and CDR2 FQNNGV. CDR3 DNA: TGTGCCAGCAGCTTAGGACTGGGAGCTTTCTTT. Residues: CASSLGLGAFF.

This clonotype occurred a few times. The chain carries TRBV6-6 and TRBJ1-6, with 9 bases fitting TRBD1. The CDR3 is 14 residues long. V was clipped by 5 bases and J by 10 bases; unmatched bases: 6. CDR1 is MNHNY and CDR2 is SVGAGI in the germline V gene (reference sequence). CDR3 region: CASSTGTGRSPLHF. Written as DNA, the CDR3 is TGTGCCAGCAGTACCGGGACAGGGAGGTCACCCCTCCACTTT.

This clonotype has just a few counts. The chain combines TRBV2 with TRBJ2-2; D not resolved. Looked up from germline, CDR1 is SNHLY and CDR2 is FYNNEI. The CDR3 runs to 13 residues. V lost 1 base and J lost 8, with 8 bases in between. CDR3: CASSEEVSGELFF. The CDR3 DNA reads TGTGCCAGCAGTGAAGAGGTATCAGGGGAGCTGTTTTTT.

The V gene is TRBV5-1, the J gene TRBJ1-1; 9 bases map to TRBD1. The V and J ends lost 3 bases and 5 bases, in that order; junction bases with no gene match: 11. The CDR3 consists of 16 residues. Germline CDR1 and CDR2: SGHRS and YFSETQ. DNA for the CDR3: TGCGCCAGCAGCTGGAGGGACAGGGATGTTTTGACTGAAGCTTTCTTT. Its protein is CASSWRDRDVLTEAFF.

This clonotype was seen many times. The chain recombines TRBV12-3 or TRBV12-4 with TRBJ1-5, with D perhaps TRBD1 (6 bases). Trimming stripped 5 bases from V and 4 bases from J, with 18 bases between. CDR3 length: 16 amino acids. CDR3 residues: CASSRGGVQGNQPQHF. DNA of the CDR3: TGTGCCAGCAGTAGGGGGGGCGTGCAAGGGAATCAGCCCCAGCATTTT.

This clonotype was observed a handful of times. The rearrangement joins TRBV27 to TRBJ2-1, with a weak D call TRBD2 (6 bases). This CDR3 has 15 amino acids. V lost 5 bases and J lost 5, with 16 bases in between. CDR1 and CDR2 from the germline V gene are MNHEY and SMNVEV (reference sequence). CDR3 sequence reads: CASSPITSSHNEQFF. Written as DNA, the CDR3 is TGTGCCAGCAGTCCCATAACTAGCAGTCACAATGAGCAGTTCTTC.

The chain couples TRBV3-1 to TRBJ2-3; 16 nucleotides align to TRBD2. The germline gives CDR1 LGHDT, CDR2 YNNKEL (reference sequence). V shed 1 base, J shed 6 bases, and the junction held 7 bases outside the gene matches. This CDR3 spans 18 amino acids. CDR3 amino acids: CASSQVYGTSGREDTQYF. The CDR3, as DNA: TGTGCCAGCAGCCAAGTTTACGGGACTAGCGGGAGGGAGGATACGCAGTATTTT.

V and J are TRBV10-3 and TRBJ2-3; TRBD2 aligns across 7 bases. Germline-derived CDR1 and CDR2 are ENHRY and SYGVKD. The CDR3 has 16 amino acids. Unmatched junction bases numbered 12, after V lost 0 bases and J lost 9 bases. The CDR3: CAISESASRHGGTQYF. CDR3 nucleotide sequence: TGTGCCATCAGTGAGTCGGCTAGTCGGCACGGGGGGACGCAGTATTTT.

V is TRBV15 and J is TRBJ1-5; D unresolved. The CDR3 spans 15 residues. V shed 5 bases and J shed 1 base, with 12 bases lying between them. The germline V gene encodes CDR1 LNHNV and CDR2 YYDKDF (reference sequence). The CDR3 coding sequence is TGTGCCACCAGCCCAGATAATCTAAGCAATCAGCCCCAGCATTTT. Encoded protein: CATSPDNLSNQPQHF. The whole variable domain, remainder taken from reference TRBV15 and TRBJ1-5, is DAMVIQNPRYQVTQFGKPVTLSCSQTLNHNVMYWYQQKSSQAPKLLFHYYDKDFNNEADTPDNFQSRRPNTSFCFLDIRSPGLGDTAMYLCATSPDNLSNQPQHFGDGTRLSIL.

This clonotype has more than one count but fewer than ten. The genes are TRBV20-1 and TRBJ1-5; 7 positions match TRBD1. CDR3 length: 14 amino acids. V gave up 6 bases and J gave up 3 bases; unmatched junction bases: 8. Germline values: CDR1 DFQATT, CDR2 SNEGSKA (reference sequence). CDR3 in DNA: TGCAGTGCCGGGGAGACAGGGCCCAATCAGCCCCAGCATTTT. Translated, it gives CSAGETGPNQPQHF.

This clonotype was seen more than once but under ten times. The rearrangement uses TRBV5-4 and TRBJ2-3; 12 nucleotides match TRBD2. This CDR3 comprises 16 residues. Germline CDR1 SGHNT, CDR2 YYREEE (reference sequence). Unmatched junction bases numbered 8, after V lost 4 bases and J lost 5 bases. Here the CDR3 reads CASSTWTSGNGDTQYF. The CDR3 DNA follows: TGTGCCAGCAGCACCTGGACTAGCGGGAACGGAGATACGCAGTATTTT.

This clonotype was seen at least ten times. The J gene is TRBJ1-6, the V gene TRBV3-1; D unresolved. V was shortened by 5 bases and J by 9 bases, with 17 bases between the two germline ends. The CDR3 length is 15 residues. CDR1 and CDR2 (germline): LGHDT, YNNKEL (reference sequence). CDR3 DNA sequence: TGTGCCAGCAGCACCCGGGCCGGTTGGAGTTCACCCCTCCACTTT. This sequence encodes CASSTRAGWSSPLHF.

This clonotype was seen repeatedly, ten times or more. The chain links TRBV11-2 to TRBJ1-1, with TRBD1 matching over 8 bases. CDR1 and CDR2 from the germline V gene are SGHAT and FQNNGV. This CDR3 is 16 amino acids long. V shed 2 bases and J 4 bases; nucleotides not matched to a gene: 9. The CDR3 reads CASSLRTGDRITEAFF. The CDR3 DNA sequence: TGTGCCAGCAGCTTACGGACCGGGGACAGGATCACTGAAGCTTTCTTT.